The next 3 T cell receptor beta chains were all read from a single sample in a study of blood T cell repertoires in COVID-19 (dated by TCRdb to between 2020 and 2021). Library preparation employed the immunoSEQ multiplex PCR assay. TCRdb retrieved this table from immuneACCESS and kept in-frame rearrangements only. Not all clones are present; in checked studies, unresolved V genes account for under half, and no reason is known for the remainder. This sample is represented by tens of thousands of clones; more than 75% of them were singletons. The top ten clones comprise approximately 14% of the sample. Specimen: peripheral blood. All receptors come from a human donor in a cohort sampled during active COVID-19.

The chain uses TRBV7-3 and TRBJ2-2; D perhaps matches TRBD2 (5 bases). The length of the CDR3 is 14 residues. The V gene's germline CDR1 is SGHTA and CDR2 FQGTGA. V was cut by 4 bases and J by 6 bases, with 12 bases left in between. This CDR3 is CASSSTLAPGELFF. The CDR3 coding sequence is TGTGCCAGCAGCTCCACCCTAGCTCCCGGGGAGCTGTTTTTT.

This chain links TRBV5-6 with TRBJ2-7; D call uncertain. Trimming stripped 2 bases from V and 1 base from J, with 4 bases between. Per germline, CDR1 SGHDT and CDR2 YYEEEE. The CDR3 loop spans 12 amino acids. CDR3 loop: CASSFQSYEQYF. The CDR3 DNA follows: TGTGCCAGCAGCTTTCAGTCCTACGAGCAGTACTTC.

This rearrangement joins TRBV4-1 to TRBJ2-1; 7 bases match TRBD1. The CDR3 length is 15 residues. The V and J ends lost 7 bases and 8 bases, in that order; junction bases with no gene match: 14. The V gene's germline CDR1 is MGHRA and CDR2 YSYEKL. The CDR3 nucleotides read TGCGCCAGCAACCCTGTTCGAGGACAGGTGGATGAGCAGTTCTTC. Translating gives CASNPVRGQVDEQFF.